This T cell receptor beta chain originates from a study of identical twins. Trimming at V came to 2 bases and at J to 0 bases, leaving 13 bases not matched to a gene. This CDR3 is built from 19 residues. Template switching created a universal primer site, and the cDNA included unique molecular identifiers. TCRdb fed the 5' RACE reads into MiXCR, producing one record per CDR3 protein. In the table there are roughly 500,000 distinct CDR3 sequences, 22% of which are singletons. The same data also contributed to another study, on T cells expressing NK-cell markers. Per that study: It was from sorted CD3+CD56+NKG2C+, CD3+CD56+NKG2C- and CD3+CD56-NKG2C+ T cells that TCR beta repertoires came. With respect to HCMV, seven of the eight sequenced donors were seropositive, and one was seronegative. One observes that, in four donors, these clonotypes were also the leading ones within the CD3+CD56-NKG2C+ fraction.

Sequencing used CD4+ T cells sorted from blood. This chain connects TRBV12-3 or TRBV12-4 to TRBJ2-3; 8 bases align to TRBD2. This TCR derives from a woman younger than 35 in good health. CDR3 bases: TGTGCCAGCAGTTTAAGGGGGGCTAGCGGGCGATCAAGCACAGATACGCAGTATTTT. Translation: CASSLRGASGRSSTDTQYF.